This is a list of T cell receptor beta chains from one sample in a study of blood T cell repertoires in COVID-19. TCRdb's table, derived via immunoSEQ multiplex PCR, lists solely in-frame clones and lacks some. The table has a few hundred thousand clones, around 89% seen once. Sample: peripheral blood. These receptors were taken from a man aged 25-45 years with acute or convalescent COVID-19. Both conserved end residues are part of each CDR3. D genes are given only for firm matches. Clone size is shown for a subset of rows, as once, few, many or a class of expanded clone.

V gene: TRBV28
J gene: TRBJ1-5
clone size: NA
D gene: NA
CDR3 protein: CASTAGVQPQHF
CDR3 DNA: TGTGCCAGCACCGCGGGGGTTCAGCCCCAGCATTTT

V gene: TRBV15
J gene: TRBJ2-7
clone size: NA
D gene: NA
CDR3 protein: CATSQNYEQYF
CDR3 DNA: TGTGCCACCAGCCAAAATTACGAGCAGTACTTC

V gene: TRBV5-4
J gene: TRBJ1-6
clone size: NA
D gene: TRBD1
CDR3 protein: CASSPGQATYSPLHF
CDR3 DNA: TGTGCCAGCAGCCCTGGACAGGCGACCTATTCACCCCTCCACTTT

V gene: TRBV7-9
J gene: TRBJ2-7
clone size: NA
D gene: NA
CDR3 protein: CASSGTFTPEQYF
CDR3 DNA: TGTGCCAGCAGTGGCACCTTCACCCCTGAGCAGTACTTC

V gene: TRBV18
J gene: TRBJ2-2
clone size: NA
D gene: NA
CDR3 protein: CASSPRGNLQAGELFF
CDR3 DNA: TGTGCCAGCTCCCCTCGCGGGAATCTACAAGCCGGGGAGCTGTTTTTT

V gene: TRBV12-3/TRBV12-4
J gene: TRBJ1-2
clone size: few
D gene: NA
CDR3 protein: CASRTTGRGGYTF
CDR3 DNA: TGTGCCAGCAGAACGACGGGGCGGGGAGGCTACACCTTC

V gene: TRBV5-4
J gene: TRBJ2-3
clone size: NA
D gene: TRBD2
CDR3 protein: CASSFSGASTDTQYF
CDR3 DNA: TGTGCCAGCAGCTTTAGCGGGGCTAGCACAGATACGCAGTATTTT

V gene: TRBV7-9
J gene: TRBJ2-1
clone size: NA
D gene: TRBD2
CDR3 protein: CASSPPTPGLAGRNEQFF
CDR3 DNA: TGTGCCAGCAGCCCACCCACCCCGGGACTAGCGGGACGTAATGAGCAGTTCTTC

V gene: TRBV5-1
J gene: TRBJ1-3
clone size: NA
D gene: NA
CDR3 protein: CASSPGGSRNTIYF
CDR3 DNA: TGCGCCAGCAGCCCCGGAGGGTCCCGAAACACCATATATTTT

V gene: TRBV7-2
J gene: TRBJ1-4
clone size: NA
D gene: NA
CDR3 protein: CASSLGIRLADEKLFF
CDR3 DNA: TGTGCCAGCAGCTTAGGTATAAGGTTAGCCGATGAAAAACTGTTTTTT

V gene: TRBV5-1
J gene: TRBJ1-2
clone size: NA
D gene: TRBD1
CDR3 protein: CASSLVGGDGYTF
CDR3 DNA: TGCGCCAGCAGCTTGGTAGGGGGCGATGGCTACACCTTC

V gene: TRBV28
J gene: TRBJ1-6
clone size: NA
D gene: NA
CDR3 protein: CASSPGGLVLSPLHF
CDR3 DNA: TGTGCCAGCAGTCCGGGAGGCCTCGTCTTATCACCCCTCCACTTT

V gene: TRBV7-3
J gene: TRBJ2-3
clone size: NA
D gene: TRBD2
CDR3 protein: CASSLVGGPSDTQYF
CDR3 DNA: TGTGCCAGCAGCTTAGTGGGAGGGCCTTCCGATACGCAGTATTTT

V gene: TRBV6-1
J gene: TRBJ1-1
clone size: NA
D gene: NA
CDR3 protein: CASSEMGSEAFF
CDR3 DNA: TGTGCCAGCAGTGAAATGGGGAGTGAAGCTTTCTTT

V gene: TRBV19
J gene: TRBJ1-1
clone size: NA
D gene: TRBD1
CDR3 protein: CASTPLDRGGEAFF
CDR3 DNA: TGTGCCAGTACCCCTCTAGACAGGGGAGGTGAAGCTTTCTTT

V gene: TRBV28
J gene: TRBJ1-2
clone size: once
D gene: NA
CDR3 protein: CASSFGVGTYGYTF
CDR3 DNA: TGTGCCAGCAGTTTTGGAGTTGGGACTTACGGCTACACCTTC

V gene: TRBV2
J gene: TRBJ2-2
clone size: NA
D gene: NA
CDR3 protein: CASSTDHYGTGELFF
CDR3 DNA: TGTGCCAGCAGTACCGACCATTACGGGACCGGGGAGCTGTTTTTT

V gene: TRBV6-5
J gene: TRBJ2-3
clone size: NA
D gene: NA
CDR3 protein: CASSYSRPLTADTQYF
CDR3 DNA: TGTGCCAGCAGTTACTCGCGCCCCCTTACAGCAGATACGCAGTATTTT

V gene: TRBV2
J gene: TRBJ2-7
clone size: NA
D gene: NA
CDR3 protein: CASSGGRSVGPLYEQYF
CDR3 DNA: TGTGCCAGCAGTGGAGGTAGATCGGTCGGCCCCCTCTACGAGCAGTACTTC

V gene: TRBV21-1
J gene: TRBJ2-1
clone size: few
D gene: NA
CDR3 protein: CASSGRDRDDGPGGEQFF
CDR3 DNA: TGTGCCAGCAGCGGCCGGGACAGGGATGACGGGCCGGGGGGTGAGCAGTTCTTC

V gene: TRBV13
J gene: TRBJ2-5
clone size: NA
D gene: NA
CDR3 protein: CASSLGGAETQYF
CDR3 DNA: TGTGCCAGCAGCTTAGGGGGGGCTGAGACCCAGTACTTC

V gene: TRBV6-5
J gene: TRBJ2-3
clone size: once
D gene: TRBD2
CDR3 protein: CASRPSGSGDTQYF
CDR3 DNA: TGTGCCAGCAGACCTAGCGGGAGCGGAGATACGCAGTATTTT

V gene: TRBV4-2
J gene: TRBJ1-1
clone size: NA
D gene: TRBD1
CDR3 protein: CASSQDGETGVAFF
CDR3 DNA: TGTGCCAGCAGCCAAGACGGGGAAACAGGGGTTGCTTTCTTT

V gene: TRBV30
J gene: TRBJ2-7
clone size: NA
D gene: TRBD1
CDR3 protein: CAWRTGAYSNEQYF
CDR3 DNA: TGTGCCTGGAGGACAGGGGCCTATTCCAACGAGCAGTACTTC

V gene: TRBV11-3
J gene: TRBJ1-1
clone size: NA
D gene: NA
CDR3 protein: CASSLGAGVAAEAFF
CDR3 DNA: TGTGCCAGCAGCTTAGGAGCAGGGGTGGCCGCTGAAGCTTTCTTT

V gene: TRBV10-3
J gene: TRBJ2-7
clone size: NA
D gene: NA
CDR3 protein: CAIGDQGGYEQYF
CDR3 DNA: TGTGCCATCGGCGACCAAGGCGGCTACGAGCAGTACTTC

V gene: TRBV3-1/TRBV3-2
J gene: TRBJ1-2
clone size: NA
D gene: NA
CDR3 protein: CASSQVQGRGYTF
CDR3 DNA: TGTGCCAGCAGCCAAGTTCAGGGGCGCGGCTACACCTTC

V gene: TRBV19
J gene: TRBJ2-3
clone size: NA
D gene: NA
CDR3 protein: CASNTPGLAGEVSQYF
CDR3 DNA: TGTGCCAGTAATACACCGGGACTGGCAGGAGAGGTATCGCAGTATTTT

V gene: TRBV18
J gene: TRBJ2-6
clone size: NA
D gene: TRBD1
CDR3 protein: CASSPRGQGRFGANVLTF
CDR3 DNA: TGTGCCAGCTCACCACGGGGACAGGGGCGCTTTGGGGCCAACGTCCTGACTTTC

V gene: TRBV21-1
J gene: TRBJ1-6
clone size: NA
D gene: NA
CDR3 protein: CASSKGPDSPLHF
CDR3 DNA: TGTGCCAGCAGCAAAGGCCCGGATTCACCCCTCCACTTT

V gene: TRBV3-1/TRBV3-2
J gene: TRBJ1-1
clone size: NA
D gene: TRBD1
CDR3 protein: CASSFSGQGTTEAFF
CDR3 DNA: TGTGCCAGCAGCTTTTCCGGACAGGGGACCACTGAAGCTTTCTTT

V gene: TRBV6-2/TRBV6-3
J gene: TRBJ1-2
clone size: NA
D gene: NA
CDR3 protein: CASSYSRQSNYGYTF
CDR3 DNA: TGTGCCAGCAGTTACTCGAGACAGAGTAACTATGGCTACACCTTC

V gene: TRBV5-1
J gene: TRBJ2-5
clone size: NA
D gene: TRBD2
CDR3 protein: CASKPGVAGLPQETQYF
CDR3 DNA: TGCGCCAGCAAACCGGGAGTAGCGGGACTACCCCAGGAGACCCAGTACTTC

V gene: TRBV6-5
J gene: TRBJ2-2
clone size: NA
D gene: TRBD1
CDR3 protein: CASSSPTGVNTGELFF
CDR3 DNA: TGTGCCAGCAGTTCCCCGACAGGGGTAAACACCGGGGAGCTGTTTTTT

V gene: TRBV10-1
J gene: TRBJ1-6
clone size: once
D gene: TRBD1
CDR3 protein: CASGTGNSPLHF
CDR3 DNA: TGCGCCAGCGGGACAGGGAATTCACCCCTCCACTTT

V gene: TRBV5-1
J gene: TRBJ2-3
clone size: NA
D gene: NA
CDR3 protein: CASSRVVSTDTQYF
CDR3 DNA: TGCGCCAGCAGCCGAGTAGTTAGCACAGATACGCAGTATTTT

V gene: TRBV30
J gene: TRBJ1-6
clone size: few
D gene: NA
CDR3 protein: CALSRNNSPLHF
CDR3 DNA: TGTGCCTTAAGCCGAAATAATTCACCCCTCCACTTT

V gene: TRBV7-6
J gene: TRBJ2-5
clone size: NA
D gene: TRBD2
CDR3 protein: CASSLGSGARQETQYF
CDR3 DNA: TGTGCCAGCAGCTTAGGGAGCGGGGCCCGCCAAGAGACCCAGTACTTC

V gene: TRBV30
J gene: TRBJ2-5
clone size: NA
D gene: NA
CDR3 protein: CAWKGQGETQYF
CDR3 DNA: TGTGCCTGGAAGGGGCAGGGGGAGACCCAGTACTTC

V gene: TRBV21-1
J gene: TRBJ2-7
clone size: NA
D gene: NA
CDR3 protein: CASSKGDSCDYEQYF
CDR3 DNA: TGTGCCAGCAGCAAGGGGGACAGCTGCGACTACGAGCAGTACTTC

V gene: TRBV7-2
J gene: TRBJ1-2
clone size: few
D gene: NA
CDR3 protein: CASSSPRSGTNYGYTF
CDR3 DNA: TGTGCCAGCAGCTCGCCCCGGAGCGGGACTAACTATGGCTACACCTTC

V gene: TRBV6-2/TRBV6-3
J gene: TRBJ2-1
clone size: NA
D gene: NA
CDR3 protein: CASSATTGSYNEQFF
CDR3 DNA: TGTGCCAGCAGTGCTACGACTGGCTCCTACAATGAGCAGTTCTTC

V gene: TRBV7-8
J gene: TRBJ1-5
clone size: NA
D gene: TRBD1
CDR3 protein: CASSLEAGGAPQHF
CDR3 DNA: TGTGCCAGCAGCTTAGAGGCAGGGGGAGCGCCCCAGCATTTT

V gene: TRBV28
J gene: TRBJ1-6
clone size: NA
D gene: NA
CDR3 protein: CASSFFPAQYNSPLHF
CDR3 DNA: TGTGCCAGCAGTTTTTTCCCCGCACAGTATAATTCACCCCTCCACTTT

V gene: TRBV28
J gene: TRBJ1-5
clone size: NA
D gene: NA
CDR3 protein: CASSLDIKNNQPQHF
CDR3 DNA: TGTGCCAGCAGCTTAGACATCAAGAACAATCAGCCCCAGCATTTT

V gene: TRBV28
J gene: TRBJ2-5
clone size: NA
D gene: TRBD1
CDR3 protein: CASSGQGTGEETQYF
CDR3 DNA: TGTGCCAGCAGTGGACAGGGGACGGGAGAAGAGACCCAGTACTTC

V gene: TRBV28
J gene: TRBJ2-5
clone size: few
D gene: NA
CDR3 protein: CASSSVTQYF
CDR3 DNA: TGTGCCAGCAGTTCGGTGACCCAGTACTTC

V gene: TRBV11-2
J gene: TRBJ2-5
clone size: NA
D gene: NA
CDR3 protein: CASSFSPQETQYF
CDR3 DNA: TGTGCCAGCAGCTTTAGTCCTCAAGAGACCCAGTACTTC

V gene: TRBV5-4
J gene: TRBJ2-1
clone size: NA
D gene: TRBD2
CDR3 protein: CASSFRGSFLNEQFF
CDR3 DNA: TGTGCCAGCAGCTTCCGCGGGAGTTTCCTCAATGAGCAGTTCTTC

V gene: TRBV9
J gene: TRBJ1-6
clone size: NA
D gene: NA
CDR3 protein: CASSVPNSPLHF
CDR3 DNA: TGTGCCAGCAGCGTACCGAATTCACCCCTCCACTTT